Listed here are 30 T cell receptor beta chains from one sample, sequenced in a study of T cell responses to AZD1222 COVID-19 vaccine. The assay was immunoSEQ multiplex PCR, and TCRdb's table has in-frame clones only and misses some. This table holds 150,000 to 200,000 clones, 80% to 90% found once. Sequences were derived from peripheral blood, sampled on day 0 of AZD1222 vaccination. The receptors were gathered from an adult in good health.

This rearrangement joins TRBV10-1 to TRBJ1-2; D unresolved. Between the trimmed V and J ends, which lost 10 bases and 5 bases, there was a span of 14 bases. Germline V gene data show CDR1 as WNHNN and CDR2 as SYGVQD (reference sequence). The CDR3 spans 12 residues. The CDR3 is CATPREEYGYTF. The CDR3 coding sequence is TGCGCCACCCCCCGAGAAGAGTATGGCTACACCTTC.

This sequence joins TRBV29-1 and TRBJ2-7; 7 bases agree with TRBD1. This CDR3 region has 17 residues. Losses at the gene ends were 0 bases for V and 4 bases for J; bases not matched to a gene: 15. Germline V gene data show CDR1 as SQVTM and CDR2 as ANQGSEA. Here the CDR3 DNA reads TGCAGCGTTGAAGAAACTTCCCGGGACAGAGAATCTTACGAGCAGTACTTC. Translation gives CSVEETSRDRESYEQYF.

This chain connects TRBV27 to TRBJ1-2, with a weak D call TRBD1 (5 bases). Germline V lookup: CDR1 MNHEY, CDR2 SMNVEV (reference sequence). V was pared by 5 bases and J by 4 bases, with 17 bases between. CDR3 length: 15 amino acids. The CDR3 sequence is CASSHRDSPAYGYTF. The CDR3 bases are TGTGCCAGCAGTCATCGGGACTCCCCGGCCTATGGCTACACCTTC.

The chain has TRBV28 and TRBJ2-3, with 8 bases identical to TRBD1. This CDR3 has 15 residues. With V trimmed by 3 bases and J by 0 bases, 2 bases remained unmatched. The germline gives CDR1 MDHEN, CDR2 SYDVKM. The CDR3 loop is CASSLYRGSTDTQYF. CDR3 in DNA: TGTGCCAGCAGTTTGTACAGGGGGAGCACAGATACGCAGTATTTT.

A note on this clone: This may be a read error, as it is one base from a much larger clone. J is TRBJ1-6 and V is TRBV6-5; D unclear. Trimming removed 5 bases at V and 0 bases at J, with 2 bases between. Germline V CDR1 and CDR2: MNHEY, SVGAGI. This CDR3 region has 13 residues. This chain's CDR3 is CASSSSYNSPLHF. In DNA form, the CDR3 reads TGTGCCAGCAGTAGCTCCTATAATTCACCCCTCCACTTT.

This chain links TRBV6-5 with TRBJ2-7, with 8 bases aligning to TRBD2. Trimming took 5 bases from V and 6 from J; bases not matched to a gene: 12. The CDR3 loop spans 15 amino acids. The germline gives CDR1 MNHEY, CDR2 SVGAGI. CDR3 bases: TGTGCCAGCAGTACCCAAGCGGGGGCCCGGGGCGAGCAGTACTTC. This gives the protein CASSTQAGARGEQYF.

The chain links TRBV4-2 to TRBJ2-2; tentative D call: TRBD1 (5 bases). The CDR3 has 14 residues. Germline V lookup: CDR1 LGHNA, CDR2 YNFKEQ. Between the trimmed V and J ends, which lost 3 bases and 3 bases, there was a span of 8 bases. In nucleotides, the CDR3 is TGTGCCAGCAGCCAGCTCAGGGACACCGGGGAGCTGTTTTTT. Protein: CASSQLRDTGELFF.

V gene TRBV7-2 combines with J gene TRBJ1-5; D not certain. V lost 1 base and J lost 0, with 13 bases in between. This CDR3 is built from 17 residues. CDR1 and CDR2 from the germline V gene are SGHTA and FQGNSA. The CDR3 protein is CASSLVPTPNSNQPQHF. The CDR3 nucleotides read TGTGCCAGCAGCTTAGTCCCAACCCCGAATAGCAATCAGCCCCAGCATTTT.

V usage is TRBV6-5 and J usage is TRBJ1-6; 9 bases line up with TRBD1. V was pared by 4 bases and J by 7 bases, with 5 bases of the junction left unmatched. Germline V gives CDR1 MNHEY, CDR2 SVGAGI. The CDR3 consists of 15 residues. CDR3 residues: CASSSLGQGNSPLHF. CDR3 coding DNA: TGTGCCAGCAGTTCTCTAGGACAGGGGAATTCACCCCTCCACTTT.

The rearrangement links TRBV12-3 or TRBV12-4 to TRBJ1-2, with D hard to call. V gave up 3 bases and J gave up 4 bases, with 6 bases separating them. CDR3 length: 12 residues. CDR3 coding DNA: TGTGCCAGCAGTTTGGGAATCTATGGCTACACCTTC. Encoded protein: CASSLGIYGYTF.

The genes are TRBV5-5 and TRBJ1-1; D gene unclear. CDR3 length: 14 residues. Trimming cost V 0 bases and J 2 bases, with 8 bases left between them. CDR1 is SGHKS and CDR2 is YYEKEE in the germline V gene (reference sequence). CDR3 protein: CASSLAGRNTEAFF. The CDR3 nucleotides are TGTGCCAGCAGCTTGGCCGGCAGAAACACTGAAGCTTTCTTT.

This chain links TRBV29-1 with TRBJ1-5; D might be TRBD1 (6 bases). The CDR3 is made up of 15 amino acids. V was clipped by 4 bases and J by 3 bases, with 16 bases between them. CDR1 is SQVTM and CDR2 is ANQGSEA in the germline V gene. The CDR3 is CSVGGGGTPNQPQHF. The CDR3 DNA is TGCAGCGTTGGTGGTGGGGGCACCCCCAATCAGCCCCAGCATTTT.

The chain carries TRBV9 and TRBJ2-7; D is unresolved. The CDR3 is made up of 14 amino acids. Trimming took off 0 bases at V and 2 bases at J, with 9 bases between the two ends. CDR1 SGDLS and CDR2 YYNGEE come from the germline V gene. The CDR3 region is CASSVGRPPYEQYF. In DNA, the CDR3 is TGTGCCAGCAGCGTAGGAAGGCCGCCCTACGAGCAGTACTTC.

This clone was detected a few times. The V gene is TRBV19, the J gene TRBJ1-2; D might be TRBD1 (5 bases). This CDR3 spans 10 amino acids. V was pared by 8 bases and J by 7 bases, with 8 bases between. From germline, CDR1 is LNHDA and CDR2 SQIVND (reference sequence). The CDR3 nucleotides are TGTGCCAGTTGGGACTCTGGCTACACCTTC. Amino acids: CASWDSGYTF.

The rearrangement uses TRBV5-1 and TRBJ1-3; D is uncertain. The CDR3 contains 13 residues. Germline V lookup: CDR1 SGHRS, CDR2 YFSETQ. Trimming took off 0 bases at V and 9 bases at J, with 10 bases between the two ends. Written as DNA, the CDR3 is TGCGCCAGCAGCTTGGGGTTGGGTGGCACCATATATTTT. Translating gives CASSLGLGGTIYF.

DNA of the CDR3: TGTGCCAGCAGCGTCCTCCCCACAGATACGCAGTATTTT. Translation gives CASSVLPTDTQYF. This rearrangement joins TRBV6-2 or TRBV6-3 to TRBJ2-3; D remains ambiguous. CDR1 is MNHEY, CDR2 SVGEGT, per germline. This CDR3 has 13 amino acids. V was shortened by 6 bases and J by 2 bases, with 9 bases between the two germline ends.

This clone came up once. The CDR3 nucleotides are TGTGCCAGCAGCTCCTCAGTGAACACTGAAGCTTTCTTT. Translation: CASSSSVNTEAFF. The V call is TRBV5-4, the J call TRBJ1-1; D remains unclear. Deletions cut 3 bases from V and 0 bases from J, with 6 bases between. CDR3 size: 13 residues. Per germline, CDR1 SGHNT and CDR2 YYREEE (reference sequence).

The V gene is TRBV10-3, the J gene TRBJ2-7, with 10 bases that match TRBD1. J gave up 4 bases and V 11 bases, and 11 bases lay outside the gene matches. In germline, CDR1 is ENHRY, CDR2 SYGVKD. The length of the CDR3 is 14 residues. CDR3: CAGRPGQGSYEQYF. CDR3 DNA sequence: TGTGCCGGCCGACCGGGACAGGGGAGTTACGAGCAGTACTTC.

This clone was observed a single time. V usage is TRBV5-1 and J usage is TRBJ1-4; a possible D gene is TRBD1 (6 bases). The CDR3 contains 15 residues. V lost 0 bases and J 2 bases, leaving 8 bases between the germline ends. Germline CDR1 SGHRS, CDR2 YFSETQ. CDR3 in DNA: TGCGCCAGCAGCTTGGGAGACAGGACTAATGAAAAACTGTTTTTT. Residues: CASSLGDRTNEKLFF.

This chain connects TRBV12-5 to TRBJ2-3; D is unclear. Trimming stripped 0 bases from V and 4 bases from J, with 11 bases between. The CDR3 has 15 amino acids. Germline CDR1 reads LGHNT; CDR2 reads FRNRAP. CDR3 sequence reads: CASGLVLSLADTQYF. The CDR3 DNA reads as TGTGCTAGTGGTTTGGTCCTTTCGTTGGCAGATACGCAGTATTTT. Drawing the rest from reference TRBV12-5 and TRBJ2-3, the complete variable domain is DARVTQTPRHKVTEMGQEVTMRCQPILGHNTVFWYRQTMMQGLELLAYFRNRAPLDDSGMPKDRFSAEMPDATLATLKIQPSEPRDSAVYFCASGLVLSLADTQYFGPGTRLTVL.

The chain carries TRBV6-1 and TRBJ1-5; possible D gene TRBD1, 5 bases. Trimming stripped 1 base from V and 2 bases from J, with 9 bases between. The CDR3 totals 15 residues. Germline V gene sequence: CDR1 MNHNS, CDR2 SASEGT. Here the CDR3 reads CASSEVGRGNQPQHF. CDR3 nucleotide sequence: TGTGCCAGCAGTGAAGTCGGCAGGGGCAATCAGCCCCAGCATTTT.

This clone showed up just once. The chain joins TRBV5-4 to TRBJ2-3; no reliable D call. V shed 0 bases and J shed 1 base, with 3 bases lying between them. Germline V CDR1 and CDR2: SGHNT, YYREEE (reference sequence). This CDR3 is built from 13 residues. CDR3 nucleotides: TGTGCCAGCAGCTTGGGGGGCACAGATACGCAGTATTTT. It translates to CASSLGGTDTQYF.

The V and J genes are TRBV10-3 and TRBJ2-7; TRBD2 agrees at 8 bases. V shed 10 bases, J shed 0 bases, and the junction held 8 bases outside the gene matches. Germline loops: CDR1 ENHRY, CDR2 SYGVKD. The CDR3 has 14 amino acids. For the CDR3, the DNA is TGTGCCAGCGATGCCGGGACTAGCTCCTACGAGCAGTACTTC. It specifies CASDAGTSSYEQYF.

The rearrangement uses TRBV4-1 and TRBJ1-2; TRBD1 might be the D (6 bases). Trimming took 0 bases from V and 5 from J, leaving 10 bases between them. The CDR3 covers 14 residues. Germline loops: CDR1 MGHRA, CDR2 YSYEKL. CDR3 in amino acids: CASSQEGQGYGYTF. CDR3 DNA: TGCGCCAGCAGCCAAGAAGGGCAGGGGTATGGCTACACCTTC.

The chain combines TRBV19 with TRBJ1-5; tentative D call: TRBD1 (5 bases). The CDR3 has 18 residues. Trimming removed 3 bases at V and 4 bases at J, with 22 bases between. Germline V CDR1 and CDR2: LNHDA, SQIVND (reference sequence). The CDR3 coding sequence is TGTGCCAGTAGTATGGGGCCTAAGGGAGGGGCTTTGAATCAGCCCCAGCATTTT. Translated, it gives CASSMGPKGGALNQPQHF.

There are a few counts of this clone. The V gene is TRBV12-3 or TRBV12-4, the J gene TRBJ1-1; D unresolved. V lost 1 base and J 1 base, leaving 4 bases between the germline ends. The CDR3 sequence is 13 residues long. The CDR3 DNA follows: TGTGCCAGCAGTTTAGTAGGGAACACTGAAGCTTTCTTT. Translating it yields CASSLVGNTEAFF.

The chain employs TRBV18 and TRBJ2-1; 12 bases align to TRBD2. In germline, CDR1 is KGHSH, CDR2 LQKENI. Trimming cost V 4 bases and J 12 bases; bases outside gene matches: 13. The CDR3 contains 16 residues. The CDR3 sequence: CASSQTSGGNYLRQFF. The DNA for the CDR3 is TGTGCCAGCTCACAGACTAGCGGGGGAAACTATTTAAGGCAGTTCTTC.

The CDR3 region has the DNA TGTGCCAGCAGCGGGGGACAGGGGGCTGTCAATGAGCAGTTCTTC. It yields the protein CASSGGQGAVNEQFF. V gene TRBV7-8 combines with J gene TRBJ2-1; 12 bases are a match to TRBD1. V lost 5 bases, J lost 6 bases, and 5 bases stayed unmatched. The CDR3 is 15 amino acids. The germline V gene has CDR1 SGHVS and CDR2 FQNEAQ.

V and J are TRBV18 and TRBJ2-7, with D perhaps TRBD2 (6 bases). The ends were cut back, 3 bases at V and 3 bases at J, with 6 bases in the middle. Germline CDR1 and CDR2: KGHSH and LQKENI. The CDR3 spans 12 residues. The DNA of the CDR3 is TGTGCCAGCTCACCGCGGGACTACGAGCAGTACTTC. It codes for CASSPRDYEQYF.

The rearrangement links TRBV5-4 to TRBJ1-1, with D possibly matching TRBD1 (6 bases). The germline V gene has CDR1 SGHNT and CDR2 YYREEE (reference sequence). The CDR3 consists of 15 residues. V lost 4 bases to trimming and J lost 1 base, with 14 bases between them. The CDR3 coding sequence is TGTGCCAGCAGCCCAGGACAGTCCGCGAACACTGAAGCTTTCTTT. It yields the protein CASSPGQSANTEAFF.